Following are 12 T cell receptor beta chains from one sample sequenced in a study of blood T cells in healthy people across ages. Together with a sample-barcoded 5' primer, a J-beta primer mix was included in a second PCR lasting about 6 to 12 cycles. TCRdb analysed the 5' RACE reads with MiXCR anew, one entry per CDR3 protein. The sample contains around 970,000 distinct CDR3 sequences, just over 50% of which appear only once. The sequencing input was blood. Source of these receptors: a woman aged 60-75 years in good health.

The genes are TRBV5-1 and TRBJ2-5, with 7 nucleotides matching TRBD2. The J call may be incorrect, as the DNA end agrees better with TRBJ2-7. This CDR3 is 15 amino acids long. Germline V gene lookup returns CDR1 SGHRS and CDR2 YFSETQ. The CDR3 sequence is CASTLAGFSNYEQYF. CDR3 coding DNA: TGCGCCAGCACCTTAGCGGGCTTTTCTAACTACGAGCAGTACTTC.

V usage is TRBV28 and J usage is TRBJ2-7; D gene unclear. With 0 bases removed from V and 0 bases from J, the gap between germline ends came to 9 bases. This CDR3 comprises 15 residues. Germline V gene data show CDR1 as MDHEN and CDR2 as SYDVKM. The CDR3 DNA reads TGTGCCAGCAGTTTATGGGACCAAAGCTCCTACGAGCAGTACTTC. Amino acids: CASSLWDQSSYEQYF.

The chain uses TRBV12-3 or TRBV12-4 and TRBJ1-2; D gene uncertain. The CDR3 has 13 residues. With 4 bases removed from V and 7 bases from J, the gap between germline ends came to 13 bases. Here the CDR3 DNA reads TGTGCCAGCAGTTCCGGTCCAATCCCTGGCTACACCTTC. Amino acid sequence: CASSSGPIPGYTF.

As concerns this clonotype: Relative to the germline gene, one junction end is altered; a read error may explain this. The chain couples TRBV15 to TRBJ2-3, with TRBD2 matching over 7 bases. CDR1 and CDR2 (germline): LNHNV, YYDKDF (reference sequence). The length of the CDR3 is 16 residues. This chain's CDR3 is CATSRGSSGSTDTQYF. DNA of the CDR3: TGTGCTACCAGCAGAGGTAGTAGCGGGAGCACAGATACGCAGTATTTT.

The V and J genes are TRBV4-1 and TRBJ2-4, with D unclear. The CDR3 is made up of 16 amino acids. Trimming shortened V by 2 bases and J by 1 base, and 12 bases separated the two germline ends. The germline V gene has CDR1 MGHRA and CDR2 YSYEKL. In DNA form, the CDR3 reads TGCGCCAGCAGCCAATCCTGGGGTTTCGCCAAAAACATTCAGTACTTC. This sequence encodes CASSQSWGFAKNIQYF.

V and J are TRBV6-2 or TRBV6-3 and TRBJ2-3; 10 bases align to TRBD1. CDR1 is MNHEY, CDR2 SVGEGT, per germline. The V segment lost 11 bases and the J segment 3 bases; nucleotides outside the gene matches: 14. This CDR3 region has 16 residues. The CDR3 DNA is TGTGCCTCTAAAACTACGACAGGGGGCAGAACAGATACGCAGTATTTT. Translating gives CASKTTTGGRTDTQYF.

The V call is TRBV5-8, the J call TRBJ2-1; D may be TRBD2 (5 bases). Germline values: CDR1 SGHTS, CDR2 YDEGEE. The CDR3 contains 16 residues. The ends were cut back, 0 bases at V and 5 bases at J, with 15 bases in the middle. The CDR3 DNA sequence: TGTGCCAGCAGCTTGGTTGTCCACGGAGGCAACAATGAGCAGTTCTTC. This codes for CASSLVVHGGNNEQFF.

This clonotype was found a few times. This chain uses TRBV29-1 with TRBJ2-1; perhaps D is TRBD1 or TRBD2 (5 bases each). Germline CDR1 SQVTM, CDR2 ANQGSEA. CDR3 length: 12 amino acids. Trimming shortened V by 6 bases and J by 11 bases, and 17 bases separated the two germline ends. CDR3 sequence: CSVAPGPRQQFF. CDR3 DNA sequence: TGCAGCGTAGCCCCGGGGCCCAGGCAGCAGTTCTTC.

J is TRBJ2-7 and V is TRBV6-2 or TRBV6-3, with D possibly TRBD1 on 5 matching bases. This CDR3 comprises 16 residues. Per the germline V gene, CDR1 is MNHEY and CDR2 is SVGEGT. V was trimmed by 0 bases and J by 3 bases, leaving 15 bases between them. This CDR3 reads CASSYSKGAQSYEQYF. CDR3 nucleotide sequence: TGTGCCAGCAGTTACTCGAAAGGGGCACAGAGCTACGAGCAGTACTTC.

Of note for this clonotype: This may arise from a read error, as a much more abundant clone is one base away. The V gene is TRBV29-1, the J gene TRBJ1-1; D perhaps matches TRBD1 (5 bases). The V end lost 4 bases, the J end lost 5 bases, and 17 bases lay between the germline ends. CDR3 length: 14 amino acids. CDR1 is SQVTM, CDR2 ANQGSEA, per germline. Here the CDR3 reads CSVVQGGSVTEAFF. DNA of the CDR3: TGCAGCGTTGTTCAGGGAGGTAGTGTAACTGAAGCTTTCTTT.

This clonotype was recorded once. This CDR3 is CAWSPWGGLEQYF. CDR3 DNA sequence: TGTGCCTGGAGCCCTTGGGGGGGTCTCGAGCAGTACTTC. The V and J genes are TRBV30 and TRBJ2-7; 7 bases line up with TRBD2. Per germline, CDR1 GTSNPN and CDR2 SVGIG (reference sequence). Unmatched junction bases numbered 8, after V lost 3 bases and J lost 6 bases. This CDR3 spans 13 amino acids.

This clonotype was found a few times. This chain joins TRBV10-2 and TRBJ2-5; TRBD1 agrees at 9 bases. The V and J ends lost 8 bases and 1 base, in that order; junction bases with no gene match: 8. Germline V gene sequence: CDR1 WSHSY, CDR2 SAAADI. CDR3 length: 15 amino acids. The CDR3 nucleotides are TGCGCCAGCGCGCCGGGACAGGGACCCCAAGAGACCCAGTACTTC. Protein sequence: CASAPGQGPQETQYF.